This T cell receptor (beta chain) was captured in a study of cytomegalovirus exposure and HLA in healthy donors. Primers: 60 Vbeta forward and 13 Jbeta reverse. Clones were sequenced by immunoSEQ multiplex PCR, and TCRdb holds only the in-frame ones, with some missing. This sample contains roughly 30,000 clones. The receptor was isolated from a woman aged 35 to 49 in good health and CMV-seropositive. The specimen was PBMCs.

The CDR3 sequence is CASSQEGGRGTDTQYF. Here the CDR3 DNA reads TGCGCCAGCAGCCAAGAGGGCGGGAGGGGTACAGATACGCAGTATTTT. V usage is TRBV4-3 and J usage is TRBJ2-3; 9 bases map to TRBD2. Germline V CDR1 and CDR2: LGHNA, YSLEER. J lost 3 bases, V lost 0 bases, and 4 bases had no gene match. The length of the CDR3 is 16 residues.